This T cell receptor beta chain was captured in a study of T-cell memory formation after mild COVID-19. Findings of the study overall: Still unconfirmed is whether the second-wave clones peaking on day 37 recognized SARS-CoV-2. Shrinking CD4+ clones were chiefly CM and EM; CD8+ ones were chiefly EMRA. Pre-infection memory showed some responding clones, and this suggested that cross-reactive memory joined.

As concerns this clonotype: The antigen is not known.

The CDR3 sequence is 13 residues long. CDR1 DFQATT and CDR2 SNEGSKA come from the germline V gene (reference sequence). V trimming: 6 bases; J trimming: 7 bases; junction bases outside the gene matches: 7. TCRdb redid the calling of the 5' RACE reads with MiXCR, one entry per CDR3 protein. This sample has just over 60,000 distinct CDR3 sequences, with 9% to 9.5% found just once. The receptor was derived from a man in his late teens or twenties who had mild COVID-19 (a few samples of this study predate the infection). Cell type and time point are not known. Sequenced material: PBMCs or a T cell subset sorted from them (not recorded which). The V gene is TRBV20-1, the J gene TRBJ2-1; 9 nucleotides line up with TRBD2. For the CDR3, the DNA is TGCAGTGCAACGACTAGCGGAGCGAATGAGCAGTTCTTC. Its protein product is CSATTSGANEQFF.